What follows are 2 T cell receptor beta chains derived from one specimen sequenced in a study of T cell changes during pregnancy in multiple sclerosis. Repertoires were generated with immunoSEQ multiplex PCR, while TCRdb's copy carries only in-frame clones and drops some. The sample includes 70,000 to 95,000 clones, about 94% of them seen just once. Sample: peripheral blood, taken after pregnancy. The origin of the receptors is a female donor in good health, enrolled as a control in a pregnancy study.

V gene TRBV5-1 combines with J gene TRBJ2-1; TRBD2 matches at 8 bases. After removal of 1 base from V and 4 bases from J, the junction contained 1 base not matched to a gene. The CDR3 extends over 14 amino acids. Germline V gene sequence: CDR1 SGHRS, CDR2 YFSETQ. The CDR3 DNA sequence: TGCGCCAGCAGCTTGACTAGCGGTTACAATGAGCAGTTCTTC. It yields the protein CASSLTSGYNEQFF. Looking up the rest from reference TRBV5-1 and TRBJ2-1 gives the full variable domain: KAGVTQTPRYLIKTRGQQVTLSCSPISGHRSVSWYQQTPGQGLQFLFEYFSETQRNKGNFPGRFSGRQFSNSRSEMNVSTLELGDSALYLCASSLTSGYNEQFFGPGTRLTVL.

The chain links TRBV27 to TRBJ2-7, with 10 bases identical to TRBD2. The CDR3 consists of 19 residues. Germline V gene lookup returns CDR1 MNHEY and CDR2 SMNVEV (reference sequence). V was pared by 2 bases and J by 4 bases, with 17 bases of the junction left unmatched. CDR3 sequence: CASSLRGPSASGSSYEQYF. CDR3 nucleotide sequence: TGTGCCAGCAGTTTAAGGGGCCCCTCGGCTAGCGGGAGCTCTTACGAGCAGTACTTC.